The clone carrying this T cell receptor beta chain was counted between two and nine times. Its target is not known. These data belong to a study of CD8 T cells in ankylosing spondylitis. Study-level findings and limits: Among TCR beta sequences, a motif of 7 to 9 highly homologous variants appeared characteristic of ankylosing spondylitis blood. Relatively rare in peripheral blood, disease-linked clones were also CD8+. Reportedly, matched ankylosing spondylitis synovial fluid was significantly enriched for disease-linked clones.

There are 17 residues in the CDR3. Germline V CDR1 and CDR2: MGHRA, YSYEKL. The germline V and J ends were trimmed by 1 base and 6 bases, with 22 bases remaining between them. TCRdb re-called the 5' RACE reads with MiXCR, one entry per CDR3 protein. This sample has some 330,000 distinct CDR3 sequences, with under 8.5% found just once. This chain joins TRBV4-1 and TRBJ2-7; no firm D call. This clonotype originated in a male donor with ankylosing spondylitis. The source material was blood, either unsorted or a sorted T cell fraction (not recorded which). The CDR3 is CASSQGAQGPRLGEQYF. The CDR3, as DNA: TGCGCCAGCAGCCAAGGCGCCCAAGGACCAAGGCTGGGCGAGCAGTACTTC.